The clone carrying this TCR beta chain has at least ten counts. Its antigen remains unknown. This sample is part of a study of blood T cells in healthy people across ages. The overall study: For every two T cells, template switching captured about one barcoded beta molecule.

Each of the donors had approximately 10 milliliters of peripheral blood drawn into EDTA-treated Vacutainer tubes. General study points: Versus aged donors, long-lived donors had higher diversity and more naive CD4+ cells.

V was pared by 5 bases and J by 0 bases, with 11 bases between. The length of the CDR3 is 15 residues. Germline loops: CDR1 ENHRY, CDR2 SYGVKD. Alongside a J-beta primer mix, a sample-barcoded 5' primer served in a second PCR lasting 7 to 11 cycles. Each cDNA was tagged by a template-switch adaptor containing 12 random nucleotides. TCRdb processed the 5' RACE reads anew with MiXCR; each CDR3 protein has one entry. The sample contains roughly 680,000 distinct CDR3 sequences, over 40% of which appear only once. The rearrangement uses TRBV10-3 and TRBJ1-5; possibly TRBD1 for D (5 bases). Input material: blood. This receptor was taken from an elderly woman in good health. In nucleotides, the CDR3 is TGTGCCATCAGTCCCCGGCAGGGTAGCAATCAGCCCCAGCATTTT. This gives the protein CAISPRQGSNQPQHF.